This paragraph reports one TCR beta chain. Its antigen is currently unknown. This sample is drawn from a study of cytomegalovirus exposure and HLA in healthy donors. Study results and caveats: The sole available immune exposure information was CMV serostatus. At a 0.05 false discovery rate, a later analysis found approximately 17,000 TCR beta sequences to be associated with HLA alleles.

The PCR had 60 Vbeta and 13 Jbeta primers. Method: immunoSEQ multiplex PCR; TCRdb's copy keeps in-frame clones and lacks some. The table records more than 90,000 clones, 81% of them present only once. The CDR3 runs 12 residues. Looked up from germline, CDR1 is MGHRA and CDR2 is YSYEKL. The V and J ends lost 1 base and 7 bases, in that order; junction bases with no gene match: 1. Sequencing was performed on PBMCs. The rearrangement joins TRBV4-1 to TRBJ2-7; TRBD2 aligns across 7 bases. This clonotype was obtained from an older woman in good health and CMV-seropositive. The CDR3 region is CASSQGGGEQYF. DNA for the CDR3: TGCGCCAGCAGCCAAGGGGGAGGGGAGCAGTACTTC.